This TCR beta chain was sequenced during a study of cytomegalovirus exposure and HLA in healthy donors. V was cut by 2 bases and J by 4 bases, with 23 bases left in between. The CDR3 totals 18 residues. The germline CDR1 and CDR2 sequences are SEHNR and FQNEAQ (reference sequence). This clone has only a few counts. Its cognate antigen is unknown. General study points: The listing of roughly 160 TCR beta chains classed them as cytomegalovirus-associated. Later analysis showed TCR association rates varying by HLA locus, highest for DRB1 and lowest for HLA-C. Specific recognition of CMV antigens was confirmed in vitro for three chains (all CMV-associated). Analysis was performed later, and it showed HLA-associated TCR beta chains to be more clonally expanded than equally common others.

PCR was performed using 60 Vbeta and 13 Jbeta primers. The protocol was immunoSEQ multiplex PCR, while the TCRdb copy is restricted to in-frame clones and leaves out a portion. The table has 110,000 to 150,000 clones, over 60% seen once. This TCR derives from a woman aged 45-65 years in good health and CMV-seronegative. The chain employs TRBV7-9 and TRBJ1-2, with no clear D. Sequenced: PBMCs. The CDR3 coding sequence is TGTGCCAGCAGCTTATTAGTGTTGCGTGACAACATGTTCTATGGCTACACCTTC. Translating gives CASSLLVLRDNMFYGYTF.